This is a list of T cell receptor beta chains from one sample in a study of STAT5B mutations in CD4+ large granular lymphocyte leukemia. The repertoire was sequenced with immunoSEQ multiplex PCR; TCRdb's copy has only in-frame clones and lacks some. The sample comprises 25,000 to 35,000 clones, approximately 80% of which are singletons, and about 2.5% rests with the top ten. The sequenced sample consisted of CD4+ T cells from blood buffy coats. The receptors come from a human donor in good health. The conserved cysteine and the conserved F or W are not part of the CDR3 here. Rows give clone size only sometimes, using once, few, many, or a class for an expanded clone.

j_call v_call cdr3_length clone_size cdr3_aa
TRBJ2-2 TRBV9 11 . ASSPPGTGELF
TRBJ1-1 TRBV20-1 9 few SARPLQEAF
TRBJ2-7 TRBV7-2 12 . ASSTPGLAFEQY
TRBJ2-3 TRBV7-2 12 . ASSPGLVTDTQY
TRBJ2-5 TRBV29-1 11 once SVGKSGEETQY
TRBJ2-7 TRBV6-5 12 once ASSSPSRSYEQY
TRBJ1-2 TRBV7-9 10 . ASSKGPYGYT
TRBJ2-1 TRBV7-9 14 . ASSSSKKRPYNEQF
TRBJ2-2 TRBV2 13 . ASRRDRGLAGELF
TRBJ2-5 TRBV5-1 15 . ASSASTSGGFQETQY
TRBJ1-2 TRBV6-6 10 . ASTPGGRGYT
TRBJ2-3 TRBV5-1 12 . ASSEQISTDTQY
TRBJ1-6 TRBV7-3 16 . ASSLVAGQSSYNSPLH
TRBJ2-7 TRBV6-5 10 . ASSQEVYEQY
TRBJ2-1 TRBV18 13 . ASSRNPRGWDEQF
TRBJ2-1 TRBV10-3 14 . AISEGASGGPNKQF
TRBJ2-1 TRBV19 13 . ASTRGLGSTDEQF
TRBJ2-7 TRBV30 12 . AWRRGIQIYEQY
TRBJ1-5 TRBV19 15 . ASRRDSSVGGNQPQH
TRBJ2-5 TRBV5-3 13 . ARSLPGPWEETQY
TRBJ2-1 TRBV30 13 . AWTPLAGGTNEQF
TRBJ1-5 TRBV28 12 . ASSLGQVGDPQH
TRBJ2-2 TRBV11-2 13 . ASSMGLAGHGELF
TRBJ2-1 TRBV27 14 . ASRPPRGEYYNEQF
TRBJ2-5 TRBV2 12 . ASSERAAQETQY
TRBJ2-5 TRBV5-1 15 . ASSSRGTSGIQETQY
TRBJ1-3 TRBV5-1 11 . ASSPTGAHTIY
TRBJ2-7 TRBV19 13 . ASSNPGTGRYEQY
TRBJ1-1 TRBV11-2 13 . ASSLDLLGGIEAF
TRBJ2-3 TRBV7-2 11 . ASSPRGTDTQY
TRBJ2-3 TRBV6-6 13 . ASSLNSGRTDTQY
TRBJ1-2 TRBV29-1 8 . SAADTFYT
TRBJ2-4 TRBV12-5 9 . ARGLKNIQY
TRBJ2-5 TRBV7-8 11 . ASSPGRQETQY
TRBJ1-2 TRBV9 10 . ASSATGEGYT
TRBJ2-2 TRBV7-9 16 . ASSLVVRLPSNTGELF
TRBJ2-3 TRBV18 14 . ASSPPGTPFTDTQY
TRBJ2-1 TRBV7-9 13 . ASSPVREGYNEQF
TRBJ1-1 TRBV5-6 12 . ASRMEGGASEAF